The rows below give T cell receptor beta chains drawn from one sample of a study of T cells in Graves' hyperthyroidism and ophthalmopathy. TCRdb called the multiplex PCR reads again in MiXCR, with one record for every CDR3 protein. Of nearly 750,000 distinct CDR3 sequences in the sample, around a third were seen once. Material for sequencing was blood. All receptors derive from a woman between 35 and 50 years old with Graves' hyperthyroidism. The CDR3 runs from the conserved cysteine through the conserved F or W. A D gene is named only where the DNA matches it firmly. Only some rows state a clone size, as once, few, many or a class for expanded clones.

-,TRBJ2-2,-,TRBV10-3,CAISEKGRDGELFF,TGTGCCATCAGTGAGAAGGGCAGGGACGGGGAGCTGTTTTTT
-,TRBJ1-3,-,TRBV13,CASTLAAARGGNTIYF,TGTGCCAGCACCCTCGCCGCGGCCCGAGGTGGAAACACCATATATTTT
many,TRBJ2-5,-,TRBV29-1,CSVEGQIQETQYF,TGCAGCGTTGAGGGTCAGATCCAAGAGACCCAGTACTTC
many,TRBJ1-1,TRBD1,TRBV10-1,CASSESLGTGGEAFF,TGCGCCAGCAGTGAGTCGTTGGGGACAGGGGGCGAAGCTTTCTTT
many,TRBJ1-2,-,TRBV3-1,CASSQGGGGYTF,TGTGCCAGCAGCCAAGGAGGGGGTGGCTACACCTTC
many,TRBJ2-5,-,TRBV9,CASSVGRVQETQYF,TGTGCCAGCAGCGTAGGGAGGGTACAAGAGACCCAGTACTTC
-,TRBJ2-2,TRBD2,TRBV11-2,CASSWTAGGLFF,TGTGCCAGCAGCTGGACCGCGGGGGGGCTGTTTTTT
many,TRBJ1-1,-,TRBV12-5,CASGLGAENTEAFF,TGTGCTAGTGGTTTGGGGGCGGAGAACACTGAAGCTTTCTTT
-,TRBJ2-5,-,TRBV7-2,CASSTSNPKGPETQYF,TGTGCCAGCAGCACCTCTAATCCCAAGGGTCCAGAGACCCAGTACTTC
few,TRBJ1-6,-,TRBV12-3/TRBV12-4,CASSFYKYGGIVSDSPLHF,TGTGCCAGCAGTTTTTATAAGTACGGCGGAATAGTTTCGGATTCACCCCTCCACTTT
-,TRBJ2-5,-,TRBV10-3,CAISAGTQYF,TGTGCCATCAGTGCGGGGACCCAGTACTTC
-,TRBJ2-7,TRBD1,TRBV7-9,CASSFRQGAFNEQYF,TGTGCCAGCAGCTTTCGCCAGGGGGCATTCAATGAGCAGTACTTC
-,TRBJ2-7,TRBD1,TRBV10-2,CAGSATPTGDEQYF,TGCGCCGGCAGTGCTACCCCGACAGGGGACGAGCAGTACTTC
many,TRBJ2-5,TRBD1,TRBV20-1,CSARDSGETQYF,TGCAGTGCTCGGGACAGTGGGGAGACCCAGTACTTC
-,TRBJ1-5,TRBD1,TRBV6-2/TRBV6-3,CASSYSRGTGESQHF,TGTGCCAGCAGTTACTCCCGCGGGACAGGGGAATCCCAGCATTTT
few,TRBJ2-5,-,TRBV6-5,CASGRAAQETQYF,TGTGCCAGCGGAAGGGCAGCGCAAGAGACCCAGTACTTC
-,TRBJ1-2,-,TRBV11-1,CASSLEGFGGYTF,TGTGCCAGCAGCTTAGAGGGGTTCGGCGGCTACACCTTC
-,TRBJ1-1,-,TRBV30,CAWSVTFRWAFF,TGTGCCTGGAGTGTAACCTTCCGTTGGGCTTTCTTT
-,TRBJ1-5,-,TRBV7-9,CASRPQGRNQPQHF,TGTGCCAGCAGACCACAGGGAAGGAATCAGCCCCAGCATTTT
many,TRBJ2-7,-,TRBV24-1,CATSDDSTYEQYF,TGTGCCACCAGTGATGACTCCACCTACGAGCAGTACTTC
-,TRBJ2-5,TRBD1,TRBV19,CAWSVGQGGTQYF,TGTGCCTGGAGTGTCGGACAGGGGGGGACCCAGTACTTC
-,TRBJ2-2,TRBD2,TRBV7-9,CALGSGGSVNTGELFF,TGTGCCCTGGGGAGCGGGGGTTCCGTGAACACCGGGGAGCTGTTTTTT
-,TRBJ1-1,TRBD1,TRBV13,CASSLEGTTGPGTEAFF,TGTGCCAGCAGCTTAGAGGGAACGACAGGGCCGGGCACTGAAGCTTTCTTT
few,TRBJ1-4,-,TRBV20-1,CSAPKEGEKLFF,TGCAGTGCGCCAAAAGAGGGTGAAAAACTGTTTTTT
-,TRBJ1-3,TRBD1,TRBV9,CASSVEGQGAYTIYF,TGTGCCAGCAGCGTAGAGGGACAGGGGGCATACACCATATATTTT
-,TRBJ2-5,-,TRBV6-2/TRBV6-3,CASADTAQETQYF,TGTGCCAGCGCTGACACGGCCCAAGAGACCCAGTACTTC
-,TRBJ1-4,TRBD1,TRBV3-1,CASSPGTGSEKLFF,TGTGCCAGCAGTCCCGGGACAGGGAGTGAAAAACTGTTTTTT
many,TRBJ2-7,TRBD2,TRBV7-2,CASSFTSGRYEQYF,TGTGCCAGCAGCTTCACTAGCGGGAGGTACGAGCAGTACTTC
-,TRBJ1-1,-,TRBV10-3,CASSEDWDLENTEAFF,TGTGCCAGCAGTGAAGATTGGGACCTAGAGAACACTGAAGCTTTCTTT
many,TRBJ1-3,-,TRBV10-3,CASSTGLINTIYF,TGTGCCAGTTCGACAGGCCTAATAAACACCATATATTTT
many,TRBJ1-6,-,TRBV7-9,CASNSGGLRNSPLHF,TGTGCCAGCAATTCAGGTGGACTGCGTAATTCACCCCTCCACTTT
-,TRBJ1-1,TRBD1,TRBV19,CASSLTGTGRTEAFF,TGTGCCAGTAGTCTCACCGGGACAGGGCGGACTGAAGCTTTCTTT
few,TRBJ1-1,-,TRBV5-1,CASSVRTGNTEAFF,TGCGCCAGCAGCGTAAGGACGGGGAACACTGAAGCTTTCTTT
-,TRBJ1-5,-,TRBV6-5,CASSYEIGQIDYSNQPQHF,TGTGCCAGCAGTTACGAGATTGGACAGATTGATTATAGCAATCAGCCCCAGCATTTT
-,TRBJ1-4,-,TRBV28,CAIRGEKLFF,TGTGCCATCCGAGGAGAAAAACTGTTTTTT
-,TRBJ2-3,-,TRBV10-1,CASSEGGGVGTQYF,TGCGCCAGCAGTGAAGGAGGGGGGGTCGGTACGCAGTATTTT
-,TRBJ2-7,-,TRBV7-9,CASSEQVSYEQYF,TGTGCCAGCAGCGAACAGGTTTCCTACGAGCAGTACTTC
-,TRBJ2-5,TRBD2,TRBV5-6,CASSFSLAYQETQYF,TGTGCCAGCAGCTTTTCACTAGCGTACCAAGAGACCCAGTACTTC
few,TRBJ2-7,-,TRBV20-1,CSAGGLFHEQYF,TGCAGTGCTGGGGGGCTTTTCCACGAGCAGTACTTC
-,TRBJ1-5,-,TRBV24-1,CATSGPPSNQPQHF,TGTGCCACCAGTGGCCCACCGAGCAATCAGCCCCAGCATTTT
many,TRBJ1-3,-,TRBV20-1,CSARLGTDGNTIYF,TGCAGCGCCCGGCTGGGGACGGACGGAAACACCATATATTTT
many,TRBJ2-5,-,TRBV29-1,CSVSGTNVETQYF,TGCAGCGTTTCCGGGACGAATGTGGAGACCCAGTACTTC
-,TRBJ1-1,-,TRBV12-3/TRBV12-4,CASSLLGDPTEAFF,TGTGCCAGCAGTTTATTAGGGGACCCCACTGAAGCTTTCTTT
few,TRBJ2-7,-,TRBV5-5,CASSFLQVGSYEQYF,TGTGCCAGCAGCTTCCTCCAGGTGGGGAGCTACGAGCAGTACTTC
many,TRBJ1-1,TRBD1,TRBV9,CASSLTGAGQPFF,TGTGCCAGCAGCCTAACAGGGGCGGGGCAACCTTTCTTT
-,TRBJ1-3,-,TRBV10-3,CAITNPLGPSSGNTIYF,TGTGCCATCACCAACCCCCTGGGCCCGAGCTCTGGAAACACCATATATTTT
-,TRBJ2-7,-,TRBV29-1,CSVAEGYNEQYF,TGCAGCGTGGCGGAGGGATACAATGAGCAGTACTTC
-,TRBJ2-7,-,TRBV10-3,CATGEGLAIEQYF,TGTGCCACCGGTGAGGGCCTAGCTATCGAGCAGTACTTC
many,TRBJ1-2,-,TRBV12-3/TRBV12-4,CASSTVSYGYTF,TGTGCCAGCAGTACTGTATCGTATGGCTACACCTTC
few,TRBJ1-2,TRBD1,TRBV6-5,CASSGQGAMGYGYTF,TGTGCCAGCAGCGGACAGGGGGCGATGGGCTATGGCTACACCTTC
-,TRBJ2-5,TRBD1,TRBV15,CATSRVDRGDQETQYF,TGTGCCACCAGCAGAGTGGACAGGGGGGATCAAGAGACCCAGTACTTC
-,TRBJ2-7,-,TRBV20-1,CSASYQGRTSYEQYF,TGCAGTGCTAGCTACCAGGGGAGGACTTCCTACGAGCAGTACTTC
few,TRBJ1-2,-,TRBV25-1,CASSLQTYRTAYGYTF,TGTGCCAGCAGTTTACAGACCTATAGAACTGCCTATGGCTACACCTTC
few,TRBJ1-1,-,TRBV10-3,CAISVLGGGAETEAFF,TGTGCCATCAGTGTTTTGGGGGGGGGGGCAGAAACTGAAGCTTTCTTT
few,TRBJ2-7,-,TRBV6-5,CASAPGAGEQYF,TGTGCCAGCGCCCCAGGGGCAGGAGAACAGTACTTC
many,TRBJ2-7,-,TRBV7-9,CASSAHNRGGTYEQYF,TGTGCCAGCAGCGCCCACAACAGGGGGGGAACCTACGAGCAGTACTTC
few,TRBJ1-1,TRBD1,TRBV15,CATSRDGTGNTEAFF,TGTGCCACCAGCAGAGATGGGACAGGGAACACTGAAGCTTTCTTT
-,TRBJ2-5,TRBD2,TRBV11-1,CASSPTYQRGGQETQYF,TGTGCCAGCAGCCCAACCTACCAGCGGGGGGGCCAAGAGACCCAGTACTTC
-,TRBJ2-7,TRBD1,TRBV4-2,CASSQVISGQGSYEQYF,TGTGCCAGCAGCCAAGTTATCTCGGGACAGGGGTCATACGAGCAGTACTTC
many,TRBJ2-6,TRBD2,TRBV10-3,CAILSAGGGAPGANVLTF,TGTGCCATCCTCTCCGCCGGCGGGGGGGCCCCTGGGGCCAACGTCCTGACTTTC